The following is a T cell receptor beta chain sequence with its context. Alongside a J-beta primer mix, a sample-barcoded 5' primer served in a second PCR lasting roughly 6 to 11 cycles. The yield of each sample was at least 2.5 million CDR3-containing paired-end reads. TCRdb reprocessed the 5' RACE reads via MiXCR and lists one record per CDR3 protein. The profile shows fewer than 900,000 distinct CDR3 sequences, around 36% of them singletons. The CDR3 contains 14 residues. Trimming removed 4 bases from V and 6 bases from J, with 13 bases in between. Germline V gives CDR1 MNHNS, CDR2 SASEGT. The source of the sample is a study of blood T cells in healthy people across ages.

This sequence was found in a man between 18 and 35 years old in good health. Sequenced input: blood. The rearrangement uses TRBV6-1 and TRBJ2-1; D might be TRBD2 (6 bases). The CDR3 DNA reads TGTGCCAGCAGTGCGGAGGGGTTGGGCAATGAGCAGTTCTTC. Translation gives CASSAEGLGNEQFF.